A single sample is the source of the 26 T cell receptor beta chains below, sequenced in a study of shared clonotypes between healthy human individuals. Here immunoSEQ multiplex PCR was the method, and the copy in TCRdb shows in-frame clones only, minus some. This sample has 2 million to 3 million clones, with 90% to 95% found just once. Sequences were obtained from naive CD4+ T cells from PBMCs. Subset in this sample: CD45RA+ positively selected. The source of these receptors is a man aged 18-30 years in good health. Some clones in this sample may be carry-over from other donors' samples.

The chain couples TRBV10-3 to TRBJ2-7; a weak D match, TRBD2 (5 bases). This CDR3 is 13 amino acids long. Germline V lookup: CDR1 ENHRY, CDR2 SYGVKD. V was trimmed by 4 bases and J by 2 bases, leaving 9 bases between them. CDR3 nucleotide sequence: TGTGCCATCAGTGGAGGGAGCCCCTACGAGCAGTACTTC. Its translation is CAISGGSPYEQYF.

The chain uses TRBV27 and TRBJ1-1; TRBD1 aligns across 12 bases. The junction had 24 bases not matched to a gene; V was cut back by 7 bases and J by 3 bases. The CDR3 runs to 21 residues. Germline CDR1 reads MNHEY; CDR2 reads SMNVEV (reference sequence). CDR3 sequence (DNA): TGTGCCAGCACGTCTTTCATCCCGGGACAGGGGGCTCGGTTGTATTACACTGAAGCTTTCTTT. Translated: CASTSFIPGQGARLYYTEAFF.

This clone was seen a single time. CDR3 nucleotide sequence: TGTGCCAGCTCCCGACTGATTGGTGTTGAGACAGATACGCAGTATTTT. Translation: CASSRLIGVETDTQYF. The chain recombines TRBV18 with TRBJ2-3; D is ambiguous. CDR1 and CDR2 from the germline V gene are KGHSH and LQKENI. This CDR3 region has 16 residues. V was pared by 6 bases and J by 3 bases, with 19 bases between. Based on the CDR3 plus reference TRBV18 and TRBJ2-3, the full variable domain is NAGVMQNPRHLVRRRGQEARLRCSPMKGHSHVYWYRQLPEEGLKFMVYLQKENIIDESGMPKERFSAEFPKEGPSILRIQQVVRGDSAAYFCASSRLIGVETDTQYFGPGTRLTVL.

The chain carries TRBV7-2 and TRBJ2-7; TRBD1 aligns across 7 bases. The V segment lost 4 bases and the J segment 3 bases; nucleotides outside the gene matches: 9. The CDR3 is 15 amino acids. Germline values: CDR1 SGHTA, CDR2 FQGNSA. The CDR3 loop is CASSSNRGTGYEQYF. The CDR3 coding sequence is TGTGCCAGCAGCTCCAACAGGGGAACGGGCTACGAGCAGTACTTC. Combining the CDR3 with reference TRBV7-2 and TRBJ2-7 gives the whole variable domain GAGVSQSPSNKVTEKGKDVELRCDPISGHTALYWYRQSLGQGLEFLIYFQGNSAPDKSGLPSDRFSAERTGGSVSTLTIQRTQQEDSAVYLCASSSNRGTGYEQYFGPGTRLTVT.

This chain joins TRBV5-4 and TRBJ2-1; D not resolved. CDR3 length: 16 residues. Germline CDR1 is SGHNT and CDR2 is YYREEE (reference sequence). The V end lost 4 bases, the J end lost 0 bases, and 14 bases lay between the germline ends. CDR3 sequence: CASSRAGLSSYNEQFF. The CDR3 DNA follows: TGTGCCAGCAGCCGTGCCGGGCTGAGCTCCTACAATGAGCAGTTCTTC.

The rearrangement joins TRBV6-6 to TRBJ2-7; a possible D gene is TRBD1 (5 bases). There are 15 residues in the CDR3. The germline CDR1 and CDR2 sequences are MNHNY and SVGAGI (reference sequence). Trimming removed 6 bases at V and 6 bases at J, with 21 bases between. The CDR3 region has the DNA TGTGCCAGCAGCCCTTCCGAGGCAGGGAACTCCGAGCAGTACTTC. The encoded protein is CASSPSEAGNSEQYF.

This chain connects TRBV4-1 to TRBJ1-1; D remains unclear. Germline V gene data show CDR1 as MGHRA and CDR2 as YSYEKL. Trimming cost V 0 bases and J 7 bases, with 15 bases left between them. The CDR3 totals 15 residues. DNA of the CDR3: TGCGCCAGCAGCCAAGAAAGTTTTATAGGTGGTGAAGCTTTCTTT. Its translation is CASSQESFIGGEAFF.

CDR3 sequence: CAERMGQGSGYTF. Here the CDR3 DNA reads TGTGCCGAGAGGATGGGGCAGGGAAGTGGCTACACCTTC. The J gene is TRBJ1-2, the V gene TRBV10-3, with D perhaps matching TRBD1 (5 bases). V was clipped by 11 bases and J by 7 bases, with 20 bases between them. The germline V gene encodes CDR1 ENHRY and CDR2 SYGVKD. The CDR3 spans 13 residues.

The J gene is TRBJ1-1, the V gene TRBV2; D is unclear. Trimming cost V 6 bases and J 6 bases, with 17 bases left between them. The CDR3 has 14 amino acids. The germline V gene has CDR1 SNHLY and CDR2 FYNNEI. The CDR3 coding sequence is TGTGCCAGCAGCGCGTCGGGTATAACGGCTGAAGCTTTCTTT. This translates into CASSASGITAEAFF.

The chain links TRBV7-9 to TRBJ1-6; 8 bases are a match to TRBD1. This CDR3 is 14 amino acids long. Trimming cost V 11 bases and J 4 bases; bases outside gene matches: 7. Per the germline V gene, CDR1 is SEHNR and CDR2 is FQNEAQ (reference sequence). The CDR3: CAGQGAVYNSPLHF. The CDR3 DNA reads TGTGCCGGGCAGGGGGCAGTTTATAATTCACCCCTCCACTTT.

The CDR3 region is CAIRGSSYNEQFF. The CDR3 DNA is TGTGCCATAAGGGGCAGCTCCTACAATGAGCAGTTCTTC. The chain employs TRBV10-3 and TRBJ2-1, with D possibly being TRBD1 (5 bases). The CDR3 contains 13 residues. Trimming took 9 bases from V and 0 from J, leaving 9 bases between them. Per the germline V gene, CDR1 is ENHRY and CDR2 is SYGVKD.

Notes on this clone: Distinct nucleotide sequences in the sample also encode this CDR3. The J gene is TRBJ2-2, the V gene TRBV7-3; D uncertain. CDR3 length: 13 residues. V gave up 8 bases and J gave up 0 bases, with 7 bases separating them. In germline, CDR1 is SGHTA, CDR2 FQGTGA. CDR3 nucleotide sequence: TGTGCCAGCGGACGGGCGAACACCGGGGAGCTGTTTTTT. Encoded protein: CASGRANTGELFF.

This chain joins TRBV5-4 and TRBJ2-1; 9 bases match TRBD2. The CDR3 sequence is 16 residues long. V dropped 3 bases and J dropped 4; count of bases not matched to a gene: 8. Germline CDR1 SGHNT, CDR2 YYREEE (reference sequence). This CDR3 reads CASSSATSGLYNEQFF. The CDR3 coding sequence is TGTGCCAGCAGCTCCGCGACTAGCGGCCTATACAATGAGCAGTTCTTC.

The V gene is TRBV27, the J gene TRBJ2-7; 8 bases fit TRBD1. The length of the CDR3 is 16 residues. The J segment lost 3 bases and the V segment lost 6 bases, leaving 13 bases of the junction unmatched. Germline loops: CDR1 MNHEY, CDR2 SMNVEV (reference sequence). CDR3 residues: CASSRSGQGAVYEQYF. Here the CDR3 DNA reads TGTGCCAGCAGCCGTAGTGGGCAGGGGGCTGTCTACGAGCAGTACTTC.

Details on this clone: This specimen includes other DNA sequences encoding the same CDR3. This chain uses TRBV7-2 with TRBJ1-3; 7 bases are shared with TRBD1. The CDR3 spans 14 residues. Trimming cost V 3 bases and J 4 bases; bases outside gene matches: 3. Germline V lookup: CDR1 SGHTA, CDR2 FQGNSA. The CDR3 sequence: CASSFTGVGNTIYF. The CDR3 DNA reads as TGTGCCAGCAGCTTCACAGGGGTGGGAAACACCATATATTTT. Full variable domain (remainder filled in from reference TRBV7-2 and TRBJ1-3): GAGVSQSPSNKVTEKGKDVELRCDPISGHTALYWYRQSLGQGLEFLIYFQGNSAPDKSGLPSDRFSAERTGGSVSTLTIQRTQQEDSAVYLCASSFTGVGNTIYFGEGSWLTVV.

As for this clone: The same CDR3 is also encoded by other DNA sequences in this sample. This chain uses TRBV19 with TRBJ1-3; no clear D gene. The V and J ends lost 3 bases and 5 bases respectively, with 8 bases between them. The CDR3 totals 13 residues. Germline V gives CDR1 LNHDA, CDR2 SQIVND (reference sequence). The DNA of the CDR3 is TGTGCCAGTAGTATCGGCAGCCGAAACACCATATATTTT. Translated, it gives CASSIGSRNTIYF.

This sequence joins TRBV7-9 and TRBJ2-5, with D possibly matching TRBD2 (7 bases). Germline-derived CDR1 and CDR2 are SEHNR and FQNEAQ (reference sequence). The CDR3 covers 15 residues. V lost 4 bases to trimming and J lost 1 base, with 13 bases between them. CDR3 DNA sequence: TGTGCCAGCAGCTGGGGGGGAGGGGGCCAAGAGACCCAGTACTTC. Translated: CASSWGGGGQETQYF.

The chain links TRBV28 to TRBJ2-5; TRBD1 matches at 8 bases. The V gene's germline CDR1 is MDHEN and CDR2 SYDVKM. The CDR3 extends over 15 amino acids. The trim removed 6 bases at V and 3 bases at J, leaving 9 bases unmatched. CDR3 loop: CASSPTPGGEETQYF. CDR3 DNA sequence: TGTGCCAGCAGCCCGACGCCAGGGGGCGAAGAGACCCAGTACTTC.

V is TRBV5-4 and J is TRBJ1-1; tentatively, D is TRBD1 (5 bases). The CDR3 contains 15 residues. Trimming removed 0 bases at V and 0 bases at J, with 9 bases between. Germline CDR1 and CDR2: SGHNT and YYREEE (reference sequence). CDR3 in amino acids: CASSLAGTMNTEAFF. The CDR3 nucleotides read TGTGCCAGCAGCTTGGCTGGGACCATGAACACTGAAGCTTTCTTT. The variable domain in full, with the rest retrieved from reference TRBV5-4 and TRBJ1-1, is ETGVTQSPTHLIKTRGQQVTLRCSSQSGHNTVSWYQQALGQGPQFIFQYYREEENGRGNFPPRFSGLQFPNYSSELNVNALELDDSALYLCASSLAGTMNTEAFFGQGTRLTVV.

This rearrangement joins TRBV20-1 to TRBJ1-2; D gene uncertain. Germline V lookup: CDR1 DFQATT, CDR2 SNEGSKA (reference sequence). Trimming removed 8 bases from V and 3 bases from J, with 10 bases in between. The CDR3 extends over 11 amino acids. The DNA of the CDR3 is TGCAGTCCCAGTCGAGACTATGGCTACACCTTC. Translation gives CSPSRDYGYTF.

V and J are TRBV19 and TRBJ1-5; D is unresolved. Germline V gene sequence: CDR1 LNHDA, CDR2 SQIVND (reference sequence). The length of the CDR3 is 13 residues. V lost 6 bases and J 9 bases, leaving 15 bases between the germline ends. CDR3 DNA sequence: TGTGCCAGTAGCATAAGGGAGCTGGGGCCCCAGCATTTT. It is translated as CASSIRELGPQHF.

The chain has TRBV5-4 and TRBJ1-2; 9 bases are a match to TRBD1. CDR1 is SGHNT and CDR2 is YYREEE in the germline V gene (reference sequence). V lost 0 bases and J lost 0; bases outside the gene matches: 9. The CDR3 is 18 amino acids. CDR3 sequence reads: CASSLGGTGLNTNYGYTF. Here the CDR3 DNA reads TGTGCCAGCAGCTTGGGAGGGACAGGGTTGAATACTAACTATGGCTACACCTTC.

This clone showed up just a few times. The chain carries TRBV2 and TRBJ1-1, with D possibly TRBD1 on 6 matching bases. This CDR3 has 14 amino acids. Germline V gene lookup returns CDR1 SNHLY and CDR2 FYNNEI. Trimming pared 6 bases from V and 3 bases from J, leaving 14 bases between. The CDR3 coding sequence is TGTGCCAGCAGCGCGTTAGAGGGGGACACTGAAGCTTTCTTT. Its protein is CASSALEGDTEAFF.

CDR3 residues: CSAMLGSLKFF. For the CDR3, the DNA is TGCAGCGCCATGCTAGGGAGTCTTAAGTTCTTC. The genes are TRBV29-1 and TRBJ2-1; a possible D gene is TRBD2 (5 bases). The ends were cut back, 7 bases at V and 14 bases at J, with 18 bases in the middle. The CDR3 consists of 11 residues. Germline V lookup: CDR1 SQVTM, CDR2 ANQGSEA.

This chain joins TRBV5-1 and TRBJ2-5, with 7 bases lining up with TRBD2. There are 12 residues in the CDR3. Germline V gene data show CDR1 as SGHRS and CDR2 as YFSETQ. V gave up 7 bases and J gave up 5 bases; unmatched junction bases: 5. The CDR3 region has the DNA TGCGCCAGCGGGCTAGCGGTGGAGACCCAGTACTTC. This gives the protein CASGLAVETQYF.

V usage is TRBV6-1 and J usage is TRBJ2-1; possibly TRBD2 for D (5 bases). Trimming removed 10 bases at V and 4 bases at J, with 17 bases between. The CDR3 spans 14 residues. Germline-derived CDR1 and CDR2 are MNHNS and SASEGT. CDR3 residues: CATALEALYNEQFF. For the CDR3, the DNA is TGTGCCACCGCTTTGGAGGCGTTATACAATGAGCAGTTCTTC.